The clone carrying this T cell receptor beta chain was detected ten times or more. These data come from a study of blood T cell repertoires in COVID-19. In the study overall: The cDNA or gDNA used as material had been derived from T cells, B-cell-depleted T cells, or PBMCs.

In the original processing: Amplifying reference gene primers gave estimates of nucleated cell counts. The protocol was immunoSEQ multiplex PCR, while the TCRdb copy is restricted to in-frame clones and leaves out a portion. The DNA was the basis for D and trimming; V, J and clone size are from that table. The sample shows 48,000 or so clones, roughly 84% of them seen only once. The CDR3 has 15 amino acids. V lost 2 bases, J lost 7 bases, and 17 bases lay in between. The germline gives CDR1 SEHNR, CDR2 FQNEAQ (reference sequence). This receptor was obtained from an older woman with acute or convalescent COVID-19. The J gene is TRBJ1-1, the V gene TRBV7-9, with a possible D match to TRBD1 (6 bases). Sequences were obtained from peripheral blood. The CDR3 sequence is CASSLSFGQGREAFF. In DNA form, the CDR3 reads TGTGCCAGCAGCTTATCTTTTGGCCAGGGGCGTGAAGCTTTCTTT.